This TCR beta chain stems from a study of cytomegalovirus exposure and HLA in healthy donors. Overall study results and limits: The study put 150 to 200 TCR beta chains on its list as cytomegalovirus-associated. In the 130 or so validation repertoires, 85% to 95% of cluster scores exceeded 0, per a later analysis. The CMV antigen specificity of three CMV-associated chains was confirmed through in vitro analysis. Both high specificity and high sensitivity reportedly marked the classifier's diagnosis of cytomegalovirus status.

About this clone itself: As yet, its antigen is unknown.

TCRdb's copy holds only in-frame clones and misses some; the assay was immunoSEQ multiplex PCR. The sample contains 130,000 to 150,000 clones, just over 90% of which appear only once. The receptor was isolated from a man aged 18 to 30 in good health and CMV-seronegative. The sequencing sample was made of PBMCs.

This chain's CDR3 is CSVGGRGSGYTF. The CDR3 coding sequence is TGCAGCGTTGGGGGGCGGGGGTCTGGCTACACCTTC. The chain carries TRBV29-1 and TRBJ1-2; the D gene is possibly TRBD1 (6 bases). Germline CDR1 SQVTM, CDR2 ANQGSEA. The length of the CDR3 is 12 residues. Between the trimmed V and J ends, which lost 4 bases and 7 bases, there was a span of 13 bases.